One T cell receptor beta chain is described in this entry. The data stem from a study of cytomegalovirus exposure and HLA in healthy donors. Produced via immunoSEQ multiplex PCR; TCRdb's table is partial and in-frame only. The data show 150,000 or so clones, around 83% seen once. CDR3 length: 13 amino acids. With 4 bases removed from V and 2 bases from J, the gap between germline ends came to 12 bases. Germline V gives CDR1 GTSNPN, CDR2 SVGIG (reference sequence). Sequenced sample: PBMCs. The receptor was isolated from a human donor in good health. The gene calls are TRBV30 and TRBJ2-7, with D perhaps matching TRBD2 (6 bases). The DNA for the CDR3 is TGTGCCTGGACCGCGGAGGGCCCCTACGAGCAGTACTTC. Translation gives CAWTAEGPYEQYF. Based on the CDR3 plus reference TRBV30 and TRBJ2-7, the full variable domain is SQTIHQWPATLVQPVGSPLSLECTVEGTSNPNLYWYRQAAGRGLQLLFYSVGIGQISSEVPQNLSASRPQDRQFILSSKKLLLSDSGFYLCAWTAEGPYEQYFGPGTRLTVT.